A selection of T cell receptor beta chains follows, all from one sample in a study of OX40 agonist ivuxolimab in advanced cancers. Assay used: immunoSEQ multiplex PCR; TCRdb lists only in-frame clones, some missing. The sample holds around 19,000 clones, approximately 90% seen once. This specimen was CD4+ or CD8+ T cells sorted from blood, taken in a trial of the OX40 agonist ivuxolimab. The receptors shown here come from an adult with an advanced solid tumor such as melanoma, head and neck, liver or kidney cancer. Each CDR3 is given with its conserved first and last residue. The D gene is left open where the match is weak. Clone size is not always given. Where it is, it says once, few, many or a class for expanded clones.

cdr3_length	clone_size	j_call	v_call	d_call	cdr3_aa	cdr3_nt
16	NA	TRBJ1-1	TRBV9	NA	CASSEGTALLNTEAFF	TGTGCCAGCAGCGAGGGGACGGCCCTTCTGAACACTGAAGCTTTCTTT
15	NA	TRBJ2-7	TRBV6-1	NA	CASSPLLEAAYEQYF	TGTGCCAGCAGCCCTCTGCTGGAGGCAGCCTACGAGCAGTACTTC
12	once	TRBJ2-3	TRBV6-5	NA	CATQGQPDTQYF	TGTGCCACCCAGGGGCAACCAGATACGCAGTATTTT
16	NA	TRBJ2-2	TRBV10-3	NA	CAISVSTGYRPGELFF	TGTGCCATCAGTGTCAGCACAGGGTATCGTCCCGGGGAGCTGTTTTTT
13	NA	TRBJ2-7	TRBV27	NA	CASSFGKTYEQYF	TGTGCCAGCAGTTTCGGCAAAACCTACGAGCAGTACTTC
15	NA	TRBJ1-6	TRBV6-5	TRBD1	CASSSFTGGNSPLHF	TGTGCCAGCAGCTCATTTACAGGGGGGAATTCACCCCTCCACTTT
13	NA	TRBJ1-1	TRBV18	NA	CASLGRAGTEAFF	TGTGCCAGCTTGGGACGGGCAGGGACTGAAGCTTTCTTT
20	NA	TRBJ2-5	TRBV4-2	TRBD2	CASSQDRGRGLAGVQETQYF	TGTGCCAGCAGCCAAGATAGGGGCAGGGGCCTAGCGGGGGTACAAGAGACCCAGTACTTC
17	NA	TRBJ1-2	TRBV25-1	NA	CASSDPRSGAYHYGYTF	TGTGCCAGCAGTGACCCGCGTTCGGGGGCTTATCACTATGGCTACACCTTC
14	NA	TRBJ2-1	TRBV27	NA	CASTLLGQHNEQFF	TGTGCCAGCACCCTACTTGGACAGCACAATGAGCAGTTCTTC
15	NA	TRBJ1-1	TRBV27	NA	CASSLVSQINTEAFF	TGTGCCAGCAGCCTCGTGAGTCAGATTAACACTGAAGCTTTCTTT
10	once	TRBJ1-1	TRBV30	NA	CAWNRAEAFF	TGTGCCTGGAATAGGGCTGAAGCTTTCTTT
14	NA	TRBJ2-5	TRBV7-2	TRBD2	CASSFLGEGETQYF	TGTGCCAGCAGCTTTTTGGGGGAGGGGGAGACCCAGTACTTC
15	NA	TRBJ1-4	TRBV7-8	NA	CASTQEWVGGEKLFF	TGTGCCAGCACCCAAGAGTGGGTTGGAGGGGAAAAACTGTTTTTT
20	NA	TRBJ2-3	TRBV7-3	TRBD2	CASSLTFGDPGLAGGNTQYF	TGTGCCAGCAGCTTAACGTTCGGTGACCCGGGACTAGCGGGGGGAAATACGCAGTATTTT
14	once	TRBJ1-6	TRBV28	NA	CASSRTEYNSPLHF	TGTGCCAGCAGTCGGACAGAATATAATTCACCCCTCCACTTT
14	NA	TRBJ2-5	TRBV19	TRBD1	CASKDTTGWETQYF	TGTGCCAGTAAGGATACGACAGGGTGGGAGACCCAGTACTTC
15	NA	TRBJ2-7	TRBV5-6	TRBD2	CASSPGLADLYEQYF	TGTGCCAGCAGCCCTGGACTAGCGGACCTCTACGAGCAGTACTTC
14	NA	TRBJ1-1	TRBV19	NA	CASSILGENTEAFF	TGTGCCAGTAGTATTCTAGGGGAGAACACTGAAGCTTTCTTT
16	NA	TRBJ1-6	TRBV6-1	NA	CASSEWDKDQNSPLHF	TGTGCCAGCAGTGAGTGGGACAAAGATCAAAATTCACCCCTCCACTTT
18	NA	TRBJ2-3	TRBV9	TRBD2	CASSLPGLAMVGADTQYF	TGTGCCAGCAGCCTTCCGGGACTAGCGATGGTTGGGGCAGATACGCAGTATTTT
12	NA	TRBJ1-4	TRBV19	NA	CASSSSGEKLFF	TGTGCCAGTAGTTCCTCAGGTGAAAAACTGTTTTTT
14	NA	TRBJ1-2	TRBV2	NA	CASLHQGPAYGYTF	TGTGCCAGCCTCCACCAGGGGCCGGCGTATGGCTACACCTTC
13	once	TRBJ2-3	TRBV19	NA	CASSLGGADTQYF	TGTGCCAGTAGCTTGGGGGGCGCAGATACGCAGTATTTT
15	NA	TRBJ2-1	TRBV9	TRBD2	CASSVELAGLNEQFF	TGTGCCAGCAGCGTAGAACTAGCGGGACTCAATGAGCAGTTCTTC
13	NA	TRBJ2-7	TRBV10-1	NA	CASSGTATYEQYF	TGCGCCAGCAGTGGGACTGCCACCTACGAGCAGTACTTC
15	NA	TRBJ1-2	TRBV14	NA	CASSQDRGTQYGYTF	TGTGCCAGCAGCCAAGATCGGGGAACTCAGTATGGCTACACCTTC
14	NA	TRBJ1-3	TRBV23-1	NA	CASTPDQIKNTIYF	TGCGCCAGCACCCCGGACCAGATCAAGAACACCATATATTTT
14	NA	TRBJ2-7	TRBV27	NA	CASSLGTGRGEQYF	TGTGCCAGCAGTTTAGGGACGGGGCGGGGTGAGCAGTACTTC
11	NA	TRBJ1-2	TRBV6-5	NA	CASSRTAFYTF	TGTGCCAGCAGTCGGACAGCCTTCTACACCTTC
17	NA	TRBJ1-3	TRBV2	NA	CASSDFPDVFSGNTIYF	TGTGCCAGCAGTGATTTTCCGGACGTATTCTCTGGAAACACCATATATTTT
12	NA	TRBJ2-7	TRBV19	NA	CASRDGVYEQYF	TGTGCCAGTAGGGACGGAGTCTACGAGCAGTACTTC
12	NA	TRBJ2-7	TRBV6-5	TRBD1	CASSYAGQGMYF	TGTGCCAGCAGTTACGCGGGACAGGGGATGTACTTC
13	NA	TRBJ1-1	TRBV7-3	NA	CASSLSMNTEAFF	TGTGCCAGCAGCTTAAGTATGAACACTGAAGCTTTCTTT
15	NA	TRBJ2-1	TRBV19	NA	CASSISLSGYNEQFF	TGTGCCAGTAGTATTTCACTCTCCGGCTACAATGAGCAGTTCTTC
16	NA	TRBJ2-1	TRBV13	TRBD2	CASSSGLAGGGNEQFF	TGTGCCAGCAGTAGCGGACTAGCGGGAGGTGGTAATGAGCAGTTCTTC
17	NA	TRBJ2-5	TRBV28	TRBD2	CASSFRRLSGAQETQYF	TGTGCCAGCAGTTTTCGGAGGCTTAGCGGGGCCCAAGAGACCCAGTACTTC
11	NA	TRBJ1-5	TRBV20-1	TRBD1	CSARTGLAQHF	TGCAGTGCCAGGACAGGGCTGGCCCAGCATTTT
14	NA	TRBJ2-1	TRBV27	TRBD2	CASSLQAGGHEQFF	TGTGCCAGCAGTTTACAGGCGGGGGGGCATGAGCAGTTCTTC
15	NA	TRBJ2-7	TRBV9	NA	CASSVSAGLSYEQYF	TGTGCCAGCAGCGTTTCTGCGGGCCTTTCCTACGAGCAGTACTTC
16	NA	TRBJ2-5	TRBV28	TRBD2	CASSPMGLERQETQYF	TGTGCCAGCAGTCCCATGGGACTAGAAAGACAAGAGACCCAGTACTTC
13	NA	TRBJ1-2	TRBV27	NA	CATSSSPLYGYTF	TGTGCCACCTCCTCCTCCCCCCTTTATGGCTACACCTTC
13	NA	TRBJ2-7	TRBV27	NA	CASSRGATYEQYF	TGTGCCAGCAGTCGGGGGGCTACCTACGAGCAGTACTTC
15	NA	TRBJ2-1	TRBV5-1	TRBD2	CASSPLAGGAVEQFF	TGCGCCAGCAGCCCCCTAGCGGGGGGTGCGGTTGAGCAGTTCTTC
12	NA	TRBJ2-7	TRBV7-9	NA	CASSLGGREQYF	TGTGCCAGCAGCTTAGGGGGTCGGGAGCAGTACTTC
12	NA	TRBJ1-5	TRBV27	NA	CASRGTWGPQHF	TGTGCCAGCCGCGGGACGTGGGGGCCCCAGCATTTT
15	NA	TRBJ2-2	TRBV5-4	TRBD1	CASSFGTGGPGELFF	TGTGCCAGCAGCTTCGGGACAGGGGGCCCCGGGGAGCTGTTTTTT
11	NA	TRBJ2-5	TRBV18	NA	CASSLQETQYF	TGTGCCAGCTCACTCCAAGAGACCCAGTACTTC
16	NA	TRBJ1-1	TRBV10-3	TRBD1	CAISEGQGAMNTEAFF	TGTGCCATCAGTGAGGGACAGGGGGCCATGAACACTGAAGCTTTCTTT
14	NA	TRBJ1-2	TRBV7-9	NA	CASSLGISTYGYTF	TGTGCCAGCAGCTTAGGTATATCTACCTATGGCTACACCTTC
14	NA	TRBJ1-1	TRBV28	NA	CASSLRDALAEAFF	TGTGCCAGCAGTTTACGGGACGCGCTCGCTGAAGCTTTCTTT
15	NA	TRBJ2-5	TRBV6-6	NA	CASSPLAGPQETQYF	TGTGCCAGCAGTCCTCTGGCCGGGCCACAAGAGACCCAGTACTTC
14	NA	TRBJ2-7	TRBV11-2	TRBD1	CASSYRGGVYEQYF	TGTGCCAGCAGCTACAGGGGTGGGGTTTACGAGCAGTACTTC